A single sample gave rise to the 15 T cell receptor beta chains below, sequenced in a study of CD8+ T cells in alopecia areata. Sequencing templates came from extracted RNA that was reverse transcribed into cDNA. Sequenced by immunoSEQ multiplex PCR; TCRdb stores in-frame clones only, minus some. The sample lists over 95,000 clones, approximately 55% occurring once. Indicated treatment: oral pan-JAK inhibitor, 5-10 mg twice daily. The material was CD4+ T cells sorted from blood, obtained at week 24, from a patient treated with tofacitinib. The origin of the receptors is a human donor with alopecia areata.

The V call is TRBV6-6, the J call TRBJ1-4, with D possibly being TRBD1 (5 bases). The CDR3 totals 14 residues. Trimming cost V 7 bases and J 0 bases, with 9 bases left between them. The germline gives CDR1 MNHNY, CDR2 SVGAGI (reference sequence). CDR3 coding DNA: TGTGCCAGCACCCGGGGCGCAACTAATGAAAAACTGTTTTTT. Residues: CASTRGATNEKLFF.

The chain joins TRBV4-3 to TRBJ1-2; TRBD1 might be the D (5 bases). CDR3 length equals 15 residues. Germline CDR1 is LGHNA and CDR2 is YSLEER. V was shortened by 4 bases and J by 4 bases, with 16 bases between the two germline ends. The DNA of the CDR3 is TGCGCCAGCAGCCCGGGGCCAGGGAACCTCTATGGCTACACCTTC. Encoded protein: CASSPGPGNLYGYTF.

This clone has only a few counts. The rearrangement uses TRBV4-3 and TRBJ2-2; 8 nucleotides match TRBD1. Trimming cost V 4 bases and J 2 bases; bases outside gene matches: 6. Germline-derived CDR1 and CDR2 are LGHNA and YSLEER. This CDR3 has 16 residues. CDR3 amino acids: CASSPRDRRNTGELFF. DNA for the CDR3: TGCGCCAGCAGCCCCCGGGACAGGAGAAACACCGGGGAGCTGTTTTTT.

This chain links TRBV7-9 with TRBJ1-2; tentative D call: TRBD1 (5 bases). V lost 5 bases to trimming and J lost 4 bases, with 8 bases between them. Looked up from germline, CDR1 is SEHNR and CDR2 is FQNEAQ (reference sequence). The CDR3 is 12 amino acids. The CDR3 coding sequence is TGTGCCAGCAGCCGGGACGGCTATGGCTACACCTTC. Its protein product is CASSRDGYGYTF.

CDR3 sequence reads: CASSSRGGLTNTEAFF. For the CDR3, the DNA is TGCGCCAGCTCCTCAAGGGGGGGGCTAACGAACACTGAAGCTTTCTTT. The rearrangement joins TRBV4-1 to TRBJ1-1, with D perhaps TRBD1 (6 bases). The CDR3 has 16 amino acids. Looked up from germline, CDR1 is MGHRA and CDR2 is YSYEKL. With 8 bases removed from V and 1 base from J, the gap between germline ends came to 20 bases.

This chain's CDR3 is CASSYSASPPVQYF. The CDR3, as DNA: TGTGCCAGCAGTTACTCGGCTAGTCCTCCCGTGCAGTACTTC. The chain combines TRBV6-6 with TRBJ2-7; D gene uncertain. The germline V and J ends were trimmed by 0 bases and 9 bases, with 15 bases remaining between them. Germline CDR1 and CDR2: MNHNY and SVGAGI (reference sequence). This CDR3 region has 14 residues.

This clone was detected a few times. This rearrangement joins TRBV7-2 to TRBJ2-6, with D possibly being TRBD1 (5 bases). The CDR3 covers 16 residues. Germline CDR1 reads SGHTA; CDR2 reads FQGNSA. With 4 bases removed from V and 3 bases from J, the gap between germline ends came to 13 bases. CDR3 DNA: TGTGCCAGCAGCTCCAGGGTCTCGGATGGGGCCAACGTCCTGACTTTC. Its protein is CASSSRVSDGANVLTF.

As concerns this clone: Distinct nucleotide sequences in the sample also encode this CDR3. The chain recombines TRBV5-6 with TRBJ2-7; D is undetermined. CDR1 and CDR2 from the germline V gene are SGHDT and YYEEEE. CDR3 length: 12 residues. The V and J ends lost 4 bases and 7 bases respectively, with 12 bases between them. CDR3 DNA: TGTGCCAGCAGCCCCGGTCAGGATGAGCAGTACTTC. Translating it yields CASSPGQDEQYF.

This clone occurred a few times. The chain uses TRBV5-6 and TRBJ1-5, with TRBD1 matching over 10 bases. V dropped 4 bases and J dropped 3; count of bases not matched to a gene: 7. Per germline, CDR1 SGHDT and CDR2 YYEEEE. The CDR3 is 16 residues long. CDR3 coding DNA: TGTGCCAGCAGCCCCTCAGACAGGGGGCTCAATCAGCCCCAGCATTTT. Its translation is CASSPSDRGLNQPQHF.

This chain uses TRBV7-8 with TRBJ2-7, with TRBD2 as a possible D gene (6 bases). The CDR3 is 13 residues long. Germline V gene lookup returns CDR1 SGHVS and CDR2 FQNEAQ. Trimming pared 0 bases from V and 5 bases from J, leaving 8 bases between. As DNA, the CDR3 is TGTGCCAGCAGCTTAGCCGGGGGTAACGAGCAGTACTTC. Its translation: CASSLAGGNEQYF.

The chain carries TRBV23-1 and TRBJ2-2; D gene ambiguous. Being an ORF, TRBV23-1 has a function that is uncertain. V was shortened by 0 bases and J by 4 bases, with 12 bases between the two germline ends. This CDR3 comprises 16 residues. The CDR3 bases are TGCGCCAGCAGTCAATCGTCCCGAAGTACCACCGGGGAGCTGTTTTTT. Translated, it gives CASSQSSRSTTGELFF.

This clone has a handful of counts. The chain links TRBV15 to TRBJ1-5; D is uncertain. The V gene's germline CDR1 is LNHNV and CDR2 YYDKDF (reference sequence). Trimming took 4 bases from V and 3 from J, leaving 7 bases between them. This CDR3 has 13 residues. The CDR3 sequence: CATSTVLNQPQHF. CDR3 nucleotide sequence: TGTGCCACCAGCACCGTTCTCAATCAGCCCCAGCATTTT.

This chain connects TRBV10-3 to TRBJ2-7, with TRBD2 matching over 12 bases. Germline CDR1 is ENHRY and CDR2 is SYGVKD. This CDR3 contains 18 residues. With V trimmed by 1 base and J by 2 bases, 9 bases remained unmatched. The CDR3 is CAISEFPSGGAFPYEQYF. CDR3 sequence (DNA): TGTGCCATCAGTGAGTTCCCTAGCGGGGGGGCCTTCCCCTACGAGCAGTACTTC.

With regard to this clone: At the DNA level, this CDR3 is encoded by other sequences in the same sample as well. The chain carries TRBV7-2 and TRBJ1-5; D not resolved. The germline V gene encodes CDR1 SGHTA and CDR2 FQGNSA. V was cut by 1 base and J by 3 bases, with 1 base left in between. The CDR3 covers 12 residues. CDR3 loop: CASSLDNQPQHF. CDR3 sequence (DNA): TGTGCCAGCAGCTTAGACAATCAGCCCCAGCATTTT.

The rearrangement links TRBV7-2 to TRBJ2-5; TRBD2 might be the D (6 bases). This CDR3 has 13 residues. The germline gives CDR1 SGHTA, CDR2 FQGNSA. Between the trimmed V and J ends, which lost 3 bases and 3 bases, there was a span of 8 bases. The DNA of the CDR3 is TGTGCCAGCAGCTTCGTAGCGGAAGAGACCCAGTACTTC. Amino acids: CASSFVAEETQYF. The full variable domain, with the rest looked up from reference TRBV7-2 and TRBJ2-5, is GAGVSQSPSNKVTEKGKDVELRCDPISGHTALYWYRQSLGQGLEFLIYFQGNSAPDKSGLPSDRFSAERTGGSVSTLTIQRTQQEDSAVYLCASSFVAEETQYFGPGTRLLVL.